This T cell receptor (beta chain) was profiled in a study of blood T cell repertoires in COVID-19. The overall study: Samples representing acute and convalescent COVID-19 were sourced from the United States, Italy and Spain.

The germline V gene encodes CDR1 LNHDA and CDR2 SQIVND (reference sequence). This CDR3 comprises 14 residues. Trimming pared 5 bases from V and 7 bases from J, leaving 18 bases between. The authors' processing: Researchers report that nucleated cell counts were estimated from reference gene primer amplification. The repertoire was sequenced with immunoSEQ multiplex PCR; TCRdb's copy has only in-frame clones and lacks some. The DNA was the basis for D and trimming; V, J and clone size are from that table. Found here are approximately 180,000 clones, 70% to 90% of them singletons; the top ten hold roughly 21%.

Sequencing input: peripheral blood. The chain combines TRBV19 with TRBJ2-7, with D possibly matching TRBD2 (5 bases). This clonotype originated in a man in his fifties or sixties with active or convalescent COVID-19. The CDR3 nucleotides are TGTGCCAGTAGTCCGGGAATCTACCTTTCAGAGCAGTACTTC. Translating it yields CASSPGIYLSEQYF.